Only a few counts were recorded for the clone carrying this T cell receptor beta chain. This sample stems from a study of blood T cell repertoires in COVID-19. Germline assignment: CDR1 PRHDT and CDR2 FYEKMQ (reference sequence). This CDR3 comprises 15 residues. V lost 4 bases and J 9 bases, leaving 16 bases between the germline ends. The repertoire was sequenced with immunoSEQ multiplex PCR; TCRdb's copy has only in-frame clones and lacks some. Among roughly 110,000 clones, around 80% were seen once, and the ten largest hold approximately 4.5%. The source is a man aged 65-85 years with acute or convalescent COVID-19. V and J are TRBV13 and TRBJ1-6, with a possible D match to TRBD1 (6 bases). The sequencing sample was made of peripheral blood. CDR3: CASSSRTEISSPLHF. The CDR3 DNA is TGTGCCAGCAGCTCCCGGACAGAAATTAGTTCACCCCTCCACTTT.